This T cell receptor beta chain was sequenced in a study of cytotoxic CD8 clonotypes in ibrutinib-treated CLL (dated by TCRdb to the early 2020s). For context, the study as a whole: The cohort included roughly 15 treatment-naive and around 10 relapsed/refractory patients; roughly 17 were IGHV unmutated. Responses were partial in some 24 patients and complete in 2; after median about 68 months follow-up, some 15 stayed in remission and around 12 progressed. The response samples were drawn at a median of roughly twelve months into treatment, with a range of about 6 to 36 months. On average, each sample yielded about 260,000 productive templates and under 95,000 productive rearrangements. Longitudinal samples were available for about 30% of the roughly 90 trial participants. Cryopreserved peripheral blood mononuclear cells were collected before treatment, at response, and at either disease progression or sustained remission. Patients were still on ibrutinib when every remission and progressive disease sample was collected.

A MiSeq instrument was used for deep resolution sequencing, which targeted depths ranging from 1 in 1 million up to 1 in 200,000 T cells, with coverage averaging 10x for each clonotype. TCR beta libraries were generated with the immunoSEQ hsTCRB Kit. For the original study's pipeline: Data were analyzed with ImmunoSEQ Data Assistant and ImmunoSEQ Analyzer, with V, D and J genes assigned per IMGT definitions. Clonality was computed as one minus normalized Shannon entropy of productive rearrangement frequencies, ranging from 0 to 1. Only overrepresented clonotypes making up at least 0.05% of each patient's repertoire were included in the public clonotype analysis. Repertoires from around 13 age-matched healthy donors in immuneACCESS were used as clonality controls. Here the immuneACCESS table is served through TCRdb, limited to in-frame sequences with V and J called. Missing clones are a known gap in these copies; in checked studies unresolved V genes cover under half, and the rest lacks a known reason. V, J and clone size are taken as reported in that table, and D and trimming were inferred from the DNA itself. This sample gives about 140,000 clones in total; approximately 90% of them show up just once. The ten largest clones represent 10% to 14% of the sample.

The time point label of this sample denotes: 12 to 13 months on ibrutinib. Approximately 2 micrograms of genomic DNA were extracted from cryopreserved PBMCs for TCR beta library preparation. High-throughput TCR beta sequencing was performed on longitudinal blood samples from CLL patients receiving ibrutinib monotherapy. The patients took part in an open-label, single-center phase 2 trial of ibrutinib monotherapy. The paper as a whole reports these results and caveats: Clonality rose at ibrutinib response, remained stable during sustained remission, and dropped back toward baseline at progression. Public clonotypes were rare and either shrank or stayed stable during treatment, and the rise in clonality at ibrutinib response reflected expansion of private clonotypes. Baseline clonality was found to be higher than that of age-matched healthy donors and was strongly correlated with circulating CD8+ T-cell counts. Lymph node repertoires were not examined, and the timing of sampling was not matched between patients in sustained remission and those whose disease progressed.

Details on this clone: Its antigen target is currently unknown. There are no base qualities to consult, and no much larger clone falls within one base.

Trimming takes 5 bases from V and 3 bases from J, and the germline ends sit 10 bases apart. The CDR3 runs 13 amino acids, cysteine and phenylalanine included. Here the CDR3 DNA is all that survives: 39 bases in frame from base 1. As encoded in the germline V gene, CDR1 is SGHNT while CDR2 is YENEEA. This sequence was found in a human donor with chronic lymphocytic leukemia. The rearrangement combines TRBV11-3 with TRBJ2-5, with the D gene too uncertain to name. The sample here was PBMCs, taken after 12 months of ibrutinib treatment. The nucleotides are TGTGCCAGCAGCACGCATGGGGAAGAGACCCAGTACTTC. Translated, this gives CASSTHGEETQYF.